The clone carrying this TCR beta chain was counted only a few times. No antigen is known for it. This entry comes from a study of T-cell memory formation after mild COVID-19. Whole-study context: Largely donor-specific sequence clusters came from a couple of donors.

General study points: Contracting clones from day 15 to 85 had balanced CD4/CD8; later expanders favoured CD4+. Among clones peaking at day 37 in the second wave, SARS-CoV-2 specificity remained unconfirmed.

5'RACE with constant-segment primers built TCRalpha and TCRbeta cDNA libraries with UMIs. In TCRdb, the 5' RACE reads were re-called with MiXCR into one record per CDR3 protein. The repertoire holds approximately 250,000 distinct CDR3 sequences, with over 15% as singletons. Germline loops: CDR1 DFQATT, CDR2 SNEGSKA (reference sequence). V dropped 5 bases and J dropped 1 base, with 15 bases sitting between them. The CDR3 is 15 residues long. Material: PBMCs or a T cell subset sorted from them (not recorded which). The receptor's source is a man younger than 30 who had mild COVID-19 (a few samples of this study predate the infection). Cell type and time point are not known. The gene calls are TRBV20-1 and TRBJ1-5; D is unclear. CDR3 bases: TGCAGTGCTCTCCAGGACCCCTCGAGCAATCAGCCCCAGCATTTT. Amino acids: CSALQDPSSNQPQHF.